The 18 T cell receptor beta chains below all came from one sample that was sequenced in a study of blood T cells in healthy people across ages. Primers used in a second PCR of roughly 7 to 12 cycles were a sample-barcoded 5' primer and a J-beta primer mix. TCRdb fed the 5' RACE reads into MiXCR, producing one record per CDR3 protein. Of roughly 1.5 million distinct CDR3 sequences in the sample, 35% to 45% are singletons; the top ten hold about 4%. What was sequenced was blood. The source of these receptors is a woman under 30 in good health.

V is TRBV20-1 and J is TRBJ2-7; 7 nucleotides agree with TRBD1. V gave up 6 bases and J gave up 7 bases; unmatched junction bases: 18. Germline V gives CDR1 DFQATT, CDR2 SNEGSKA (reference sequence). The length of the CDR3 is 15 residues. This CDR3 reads CSAGTAKNTYNEQYF. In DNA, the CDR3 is TGCAGTGCAGGGACAGCGAAAAATACCTACAATGAGCAGTACTTC.

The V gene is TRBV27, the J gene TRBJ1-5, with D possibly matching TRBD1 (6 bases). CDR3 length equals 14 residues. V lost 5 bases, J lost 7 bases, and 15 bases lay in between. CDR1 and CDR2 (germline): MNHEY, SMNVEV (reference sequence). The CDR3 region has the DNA TGTGCCAGCAGTCTTCAGGGGAAGGGGCAGCCCCAGCATTTT. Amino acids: CASSLQGKGQPQHF.

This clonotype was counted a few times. In DNA form, the CDR3 reads TGTGCCAGCAGCTCTAACTGGGACAGAAATGAGCAGTTCTTC. Protein product: CASSSNWDRNEQFF. The J gene is TRBJ2-1, the V gene TRBV7-2, with 7 nucleotides matching TRBD1. The CDR3 spans 14 residues. Germline values: CDR1 SGHTA, CDR2 FQGNSA. The V and J ends lost 4 bases and 7 bases, in that order; junction bases with no gene match: 7.

CDR3 residues: CASSDGQGSRQPQHF. CDR3 bases: TGTGCCAGCAGCGATGGACAGGGGAGTCGTCAGCCCCAGCATTTT. V is TRBV7-9 and J is TRBJ1-5, with 9 bases fitting TRBD1. The CDR3 sequence is 15 residues long. V gave up 5 bases and J gave up 6 bases; unmatched junction bases: 8. Germline assignment: CDR1 SEHNR and CDR2 FQNEAQ (reference sequence).

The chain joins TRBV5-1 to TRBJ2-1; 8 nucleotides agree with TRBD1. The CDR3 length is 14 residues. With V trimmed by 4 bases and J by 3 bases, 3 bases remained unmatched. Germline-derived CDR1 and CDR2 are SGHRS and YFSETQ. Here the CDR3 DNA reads TGCGCCAGCAGCACCGGACAGGGCTACAATGAGCAGTTCTTC. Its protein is CASSTGQGYNEQFF.

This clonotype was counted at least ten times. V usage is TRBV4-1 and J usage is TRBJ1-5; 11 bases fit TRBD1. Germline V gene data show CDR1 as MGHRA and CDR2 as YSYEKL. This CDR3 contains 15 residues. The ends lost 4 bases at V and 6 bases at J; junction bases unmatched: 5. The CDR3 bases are TGCGCCAGCAGCCTCGGACAGGGGGCCGGTCAGCCCCAGCATTTT. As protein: CASSLGQGAGQPQHF.

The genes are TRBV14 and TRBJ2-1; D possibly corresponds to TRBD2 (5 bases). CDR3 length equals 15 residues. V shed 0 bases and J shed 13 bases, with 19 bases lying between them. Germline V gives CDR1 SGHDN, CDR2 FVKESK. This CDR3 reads CASSQDSVRLRDQFF. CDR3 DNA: TGTGCCAGCAGCCAAGATAGCGTACGGCTAAGAGACCAGTTCTTC.

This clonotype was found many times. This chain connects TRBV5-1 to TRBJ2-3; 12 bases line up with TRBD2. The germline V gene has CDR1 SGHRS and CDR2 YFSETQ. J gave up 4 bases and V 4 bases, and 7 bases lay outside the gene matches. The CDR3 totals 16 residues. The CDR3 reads CASSLTSGSLSDTQYF. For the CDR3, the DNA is TGCGCCAGCAGCCTGACTAGCGGGAGTCTCTCAGATACGCAGTATTTT.

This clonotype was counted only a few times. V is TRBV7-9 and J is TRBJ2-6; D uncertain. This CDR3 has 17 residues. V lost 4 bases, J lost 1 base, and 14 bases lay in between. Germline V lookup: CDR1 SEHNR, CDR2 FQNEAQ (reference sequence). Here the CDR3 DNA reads TGTGCCAGCAGCTCCATTCGGCTGGTTTCTGGGGCCAACGTCCTGACTTTC. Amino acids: CASSSIRLVSGANVLTF.

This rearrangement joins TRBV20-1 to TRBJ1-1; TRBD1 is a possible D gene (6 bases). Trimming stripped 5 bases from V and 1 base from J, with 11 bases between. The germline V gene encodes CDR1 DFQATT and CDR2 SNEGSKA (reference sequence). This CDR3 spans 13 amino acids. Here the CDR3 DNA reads TGCAGTGCTCCCTACAGGGCGAACACTGAAGCTTTCTTT. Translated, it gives CSAPYRANTEAFF.

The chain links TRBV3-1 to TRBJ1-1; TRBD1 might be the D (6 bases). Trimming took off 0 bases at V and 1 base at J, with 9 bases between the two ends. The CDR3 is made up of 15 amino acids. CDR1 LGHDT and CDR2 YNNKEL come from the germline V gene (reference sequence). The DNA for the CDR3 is TGTGCCAGCAGCCAAGAAAGGGGGTGGAACACTGAAGCTTTCTTT. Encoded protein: CASSQERGWNTEAFF.

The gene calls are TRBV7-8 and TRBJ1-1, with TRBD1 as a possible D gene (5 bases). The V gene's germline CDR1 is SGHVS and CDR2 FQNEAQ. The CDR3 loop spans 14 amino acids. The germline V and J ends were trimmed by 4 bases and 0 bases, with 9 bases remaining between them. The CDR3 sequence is CASSWGSLNTEAFF. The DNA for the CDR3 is TGTGCCAGCAGCTGGGGCAGCCTGAACACTGAAGCTTTCTTT.

CDR3 region: CAISEKRRETQYF. The CDR3 nucleotides are TGTGCCATCAGTGAAAAGCGGCGGGAGACCCAGTACTTC. The gene calls are TRBV10-3 and TRBJ2-5, with a weak D call TRBD2 (5 bases). The CDR3 consists of 13 residues. Germline V CDR1 and CDR2: ENHRY, SYGVKD. V was clipped by 3 bases and J by 5 bases, with 10 bases between them.

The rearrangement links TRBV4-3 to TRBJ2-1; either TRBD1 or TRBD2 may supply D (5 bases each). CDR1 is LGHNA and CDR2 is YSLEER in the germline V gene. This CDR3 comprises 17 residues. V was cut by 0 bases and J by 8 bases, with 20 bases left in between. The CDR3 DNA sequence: TGCGCCAGCAGCCAAGATAGAGGCGCTTACCGAGGGGATGAGCAGTTCTTC. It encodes CASSQDRGAYRGDEQFF.

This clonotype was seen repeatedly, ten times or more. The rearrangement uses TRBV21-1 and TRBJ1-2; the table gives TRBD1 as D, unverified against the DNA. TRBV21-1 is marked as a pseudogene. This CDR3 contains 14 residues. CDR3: CASSRDTPNYGYTF. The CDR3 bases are TGTGCCAGCAGCCGGGACACCCCTAACTATGGCTACACCTTC.

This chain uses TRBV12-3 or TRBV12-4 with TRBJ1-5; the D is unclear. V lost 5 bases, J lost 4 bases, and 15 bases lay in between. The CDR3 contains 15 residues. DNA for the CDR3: TGTGCCAGCAGTCCCGACGGAGTTGGGAATCAGCCCCAGCATTTT. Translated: CASSPDGVGNQPQHF.

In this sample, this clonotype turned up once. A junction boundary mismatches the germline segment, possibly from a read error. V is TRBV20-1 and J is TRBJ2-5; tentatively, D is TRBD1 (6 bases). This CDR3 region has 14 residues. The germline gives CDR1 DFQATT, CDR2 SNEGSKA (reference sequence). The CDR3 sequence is CRARDNRAGETQYF. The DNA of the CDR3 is TGCAGGGCTAGAGACAACAGGGCGGGAGAGACCCAGTACTTC.

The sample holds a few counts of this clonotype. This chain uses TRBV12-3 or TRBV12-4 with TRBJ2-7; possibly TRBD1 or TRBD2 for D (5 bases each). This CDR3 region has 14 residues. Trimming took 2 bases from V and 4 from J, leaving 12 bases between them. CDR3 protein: CASSLRQGEYEQYF. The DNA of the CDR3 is TGTGCCAGCAGTTTAAGGCAGGGAGAGTACGAGCAGTACTTC.